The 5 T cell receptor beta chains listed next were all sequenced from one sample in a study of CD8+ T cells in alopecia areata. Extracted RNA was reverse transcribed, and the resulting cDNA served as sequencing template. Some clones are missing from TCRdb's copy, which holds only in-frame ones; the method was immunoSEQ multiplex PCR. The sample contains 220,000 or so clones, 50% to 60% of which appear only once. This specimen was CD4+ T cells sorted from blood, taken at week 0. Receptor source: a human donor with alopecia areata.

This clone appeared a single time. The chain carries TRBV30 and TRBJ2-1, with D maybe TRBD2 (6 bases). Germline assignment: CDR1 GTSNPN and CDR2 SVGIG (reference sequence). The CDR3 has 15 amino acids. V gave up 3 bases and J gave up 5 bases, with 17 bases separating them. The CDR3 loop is CAWRLPWDLNNEQFF. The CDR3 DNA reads TGTGCCTGGAGACTACCTTGGGACTTAAACAATGAGCAGTTCTTC.

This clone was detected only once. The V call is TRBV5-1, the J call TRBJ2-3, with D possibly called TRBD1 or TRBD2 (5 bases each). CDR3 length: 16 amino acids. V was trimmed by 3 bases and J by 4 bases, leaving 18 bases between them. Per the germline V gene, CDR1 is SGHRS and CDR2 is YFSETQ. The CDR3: CASSYDGAGLADTQYF. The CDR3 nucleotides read TGCGCCAGCAGCTACGACGGGGCTGGCTTGGCAGATACGCAGTATTTT.

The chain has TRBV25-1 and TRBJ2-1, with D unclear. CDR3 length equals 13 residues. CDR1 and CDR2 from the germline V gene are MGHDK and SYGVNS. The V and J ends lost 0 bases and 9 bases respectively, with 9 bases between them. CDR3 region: CASSEYSYREQFF. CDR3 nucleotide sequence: TGTGCCAGCAGTGAATATAGTTATCGTGAGCAGTTCTTC.

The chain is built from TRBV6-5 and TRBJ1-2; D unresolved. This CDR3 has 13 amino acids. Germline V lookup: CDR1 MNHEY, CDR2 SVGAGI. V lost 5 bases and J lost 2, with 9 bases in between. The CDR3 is CASSRGANYGYTF. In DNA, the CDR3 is TGTGCCAGCAGTAGAGGTGCCAACTATGGCTACACCTTC.

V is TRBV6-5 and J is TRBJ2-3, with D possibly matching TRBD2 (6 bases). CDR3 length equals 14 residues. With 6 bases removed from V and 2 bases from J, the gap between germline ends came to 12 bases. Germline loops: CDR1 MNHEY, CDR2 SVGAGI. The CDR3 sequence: CASRNRDFTDTQYF. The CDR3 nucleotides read TGTGCCAGCAGAAACCGGGACTTCACAGATACGCAGTATTTT.